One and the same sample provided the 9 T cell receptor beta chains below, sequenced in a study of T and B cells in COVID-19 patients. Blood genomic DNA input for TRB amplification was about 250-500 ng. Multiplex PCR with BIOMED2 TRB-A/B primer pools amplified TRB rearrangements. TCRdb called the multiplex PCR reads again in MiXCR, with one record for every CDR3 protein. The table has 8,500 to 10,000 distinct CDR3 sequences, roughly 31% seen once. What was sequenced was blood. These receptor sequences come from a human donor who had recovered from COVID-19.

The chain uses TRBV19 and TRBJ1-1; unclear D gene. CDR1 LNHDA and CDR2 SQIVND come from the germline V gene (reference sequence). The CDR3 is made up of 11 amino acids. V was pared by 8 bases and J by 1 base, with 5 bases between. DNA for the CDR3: TGTGCCAGTGGGAAGAACACTGAAGCTTTCTTT. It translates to CASGKNTEAFF.

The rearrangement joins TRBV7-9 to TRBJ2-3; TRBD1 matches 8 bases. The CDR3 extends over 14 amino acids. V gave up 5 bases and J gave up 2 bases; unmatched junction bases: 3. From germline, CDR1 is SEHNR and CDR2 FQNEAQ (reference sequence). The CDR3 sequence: CASSGQGSTDTQYF. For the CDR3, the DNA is TGTGCCAGCAGCGGACAGGGTTCCACAGATACGCAGTATTTT. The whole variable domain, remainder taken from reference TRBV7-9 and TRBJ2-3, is DTGVSQNPRHKITKRGQNVTFRCDPISEHNRLYWYRQTLGQGPEFLTYFQNEAQLEKSRLLSDRFSAERPKGSFSTLEIQRTEQGDSAMYLCASSGQGSTDTQYFGPGTRLTVL.

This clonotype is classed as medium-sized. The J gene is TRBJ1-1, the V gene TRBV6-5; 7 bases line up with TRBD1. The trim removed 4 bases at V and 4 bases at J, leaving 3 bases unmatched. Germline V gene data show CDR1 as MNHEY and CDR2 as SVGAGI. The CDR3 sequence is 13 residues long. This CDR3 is CASSLRQGTEAFF. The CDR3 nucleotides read TGTGCCAGCAGTTTACGACAGGGCACTGAAGCTTTCTTT.

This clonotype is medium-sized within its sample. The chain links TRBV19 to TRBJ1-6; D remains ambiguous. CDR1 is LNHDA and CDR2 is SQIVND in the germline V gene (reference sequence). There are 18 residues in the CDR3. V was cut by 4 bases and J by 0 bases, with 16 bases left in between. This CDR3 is CASSRGRRVSSYNSPLHF. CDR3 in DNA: TGTGCCAGTAGTAGAGGACGGCGAGTGAGCTCCTATAATTCACCCCTCCACTTT. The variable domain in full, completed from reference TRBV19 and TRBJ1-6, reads DGGITQSPKYLFRKEGQNVTLSCEQNLNHDAMYWYRQDPGQGLRLIYYSQIVNDFQKGDIAEGYSVSREKKESFPLTVTSAQKNPTAFYLCASSRGRRVSSYNSPLHFGNGTRLTVT.

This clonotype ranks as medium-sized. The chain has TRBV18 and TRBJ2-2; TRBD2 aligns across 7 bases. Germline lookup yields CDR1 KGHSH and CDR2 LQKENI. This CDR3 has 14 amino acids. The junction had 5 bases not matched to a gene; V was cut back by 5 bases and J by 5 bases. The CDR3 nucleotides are TGTGCCAGCTCAAGGACTAGTAATACCGGGGAGCTGTTTTTT. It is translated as CASSRTSNTGELFF.

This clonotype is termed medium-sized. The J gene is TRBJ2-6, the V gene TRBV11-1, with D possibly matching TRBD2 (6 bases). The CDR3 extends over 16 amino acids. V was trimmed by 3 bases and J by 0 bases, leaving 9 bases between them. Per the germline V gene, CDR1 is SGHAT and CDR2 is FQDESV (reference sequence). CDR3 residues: CASSFGGNSGANVLTF. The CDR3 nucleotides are TGTGCCAGCAGCTTTGGGGGGAACTCTGGGGCCAACGTCCTGACTTTC.

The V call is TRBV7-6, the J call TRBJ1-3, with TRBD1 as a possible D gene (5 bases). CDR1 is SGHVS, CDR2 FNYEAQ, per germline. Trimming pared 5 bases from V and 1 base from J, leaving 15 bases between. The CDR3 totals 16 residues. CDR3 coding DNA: TGTGCCAGCAGCCTCCTCAGGGAGGGATCTGGAAACACCATATATTTT. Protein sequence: CASSLLREGSGNTIYF.

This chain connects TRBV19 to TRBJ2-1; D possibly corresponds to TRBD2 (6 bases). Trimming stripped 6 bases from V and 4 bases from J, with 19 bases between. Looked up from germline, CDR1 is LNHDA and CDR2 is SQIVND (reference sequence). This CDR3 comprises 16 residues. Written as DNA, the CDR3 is TGTGCCAGTAGCCCGACTAGAGATGGGGCTTACAATGAGCAGTTCTTC. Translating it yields CASSPTRDGAYNEQFF.

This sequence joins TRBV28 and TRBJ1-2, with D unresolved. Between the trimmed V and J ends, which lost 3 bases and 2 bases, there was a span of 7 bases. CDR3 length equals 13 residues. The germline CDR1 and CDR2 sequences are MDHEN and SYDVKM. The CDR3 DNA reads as TGTGCCAGCAGTTTGCCTGAAAACTATGGCTACACCTTC. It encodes CASSLPENYGYTF.